These 31 T cell receptor beta chains came from one sample sequenced in a study of T cells in Graves' hyperthyroidism and ophthalmopathy. Researchers amplified the TCR beta CDR3 regions from RNA transcripts. The HTBI primer set served for first-round RT-PCR of the TCR CDR3. TCRdb reprocessed the multiplex PCR reads with MiXCR, giving one entry per CDR3 protein. The top ten hold roughly 35% of the sample, which has under 250,000 distinct CDR3 sequences, more than 20% seen once. The sequenced sample was blood. These receptors were taken from a woman in her 40s with Graves' ophthalmopathy.

Ten or more counts support this clonotype. The gene calls are TRBV24-1 and TRBJ2-2; 10 nucleotides agree with TRBD2. Germline-derived CDR1 and CDR2 are KGHDR and SFDVKD. There are 17 residues in the CDR3. J was trimmed by 5 bases and V by 6 bases; bases with no gene match: 11. The CDR3 protein is CATSPLASGSGTGELFF. CDR3 sequence (DNA): TGTGCCACCAGTCCTCTCGCTAGCGGGAGTGGGACCGGGGAGCTGTTTTTT.

J is TRBJ2-5 and V is TRBV7-2; the match to TRBD2 covers 11 bases. This CDR3 region has 16 residues. Germline values: CDR1 SGHTA, CDR2 FQGNSA. V trimming: 2 bases; J trimming: 2 bases; junction bases outside the gene matches: 4. Written as DNA, the CDR3 is TGTGCCAGCAGCTTAAGACTAGCGGGGACACAAGAGACCCAGTACTTC. It encodes CASSLRLAGTQETQYF.

This clonotype was seen many times. The rearrangement joins TRBV7-8 to TRBJ2-5; TRBD2 aligns across 16 bases. This CDR3 is built from 16 residues. Trimming took 4 bases from V and 4 from J; bases not matched to a gene: 3. The germline V gene has CDR1 SGHVS and CDR2 FQNEAQ. CDR3 region: CASSSGTSGRGETQYF. The DNA for the CDR3 is TGTGCCAGCAGCTCCGGGACTAGCGGGAGGGGAGAGACCCAGTACTTC.

J is TRBJ2-5 and V is TRBV7-2, with D maybe TRBD2 (6 bases). V was shortened by 4 bases and J by 7 bases, with 19 bases between the two germline ends. Germline values: CDR1 SGHTA, CDR2 FQGNSA. This CDR3 has 15 amino acids. The CDR3 region has the DNA TGTGCCAGCAGCTCAGGAGGGACTCCAAGTGCGACCCAGTACTTC. Residues: CASSSGGTPSATQYF.

This clonotype was observed at least ten times. This chain uses TRBV2 with TRBJ2-7; 10 nucleotides match TRBD1. This CDR3 has 15 residues. Germline loops: CDR1 SNHLY, CDR2 FYNNEI. The ends lost 6 bases at V and 3 bases at J; junction bases unmatched: 8. In DNA form, the CDR3 reads TGTGCCAGCAGAGCCGGGACAGGGGTACTCTACGAGCAGTACTTC. Protein: CASRAGTGVLYEQYF.

This chain joins TRBV18 and TRBJ2-7, with 15 positions matching TRBD2. Losses at the gene ends were 3 bases for V and 5 bases for J; bases not matched to a gene: 5. Germline CDR1 reads KGHSH; CDR2 reads LQKENI. The CDR3 extends over 16 amino acids. Here the CDR3 reads CASSPGTSGRTNEQYF. The CDR3 DNA reads as TGTGCCAGCTCACCGGGGACTAGCGGGAGGACAAACGAGCAGTACTTC.

J is TRBJ1-2 and V is TRBV13, with 9 bases fitting TRBD1. Trimming at V came to 2 bases and at J to 6 bases, leaving 10 bases not matched to a gene. In germline, CDR1 is PRHDT, CDR2 FYEKMQ (reference sequence). The CDR3 has 16 amino acids. The CDR3 reads CASSLNRGRLSDGYTF. CDR3 nucleotides: TGTGCCAGCAGCTTAAACAGGGGGCGATTGTCCGATGGCTACACCTTC.

This clonotype was observed many times. This chain joins TRBV10-3 and TRBJ2-5; 7 bases align to TRBD2. Germline V CDR1 and CDR2: ENHRY, SYGVKD. The CDR3 has 17 residues. The ends lost 0 bases at V and 2 bases at J; junction bases unmatched: 9. This CDR3 is CAISESLGLAVQETQYF. CDR3 bases: TGTGCCATCAGTGAGTCACTGGGGCTAGCGGTACAAGAGACCCAGTACTTC.

This clonotype has a count of ten or more. The V gene is TRBV28, the J gene TRBJ2-7; possibly TRBD2 for D (5 bases). Per the germline V gene, CDR1 is MDHEN and CDR2 is SYDVKM. The CDR3 has 15 amino acids. V was trimmed by 6 bases and J by 4 bases, leaving 19 bases between them. The CDR3 loop reads CASSLVEGEGYEQYF. The CDR3 DNA is TGTGCCAGCAGCCTGGTTGAGGGAGAAGGTTACGAGCAGTACTTC.

This clonotype was counted at least ten times. CDR3 DNA: TGTGCCAGCAGTTCCCACCCTCGGGGGCTGACAGGGATTAATAATTCACCCCTCCACTTT. Protein: CASSSHPRGLTGINNSPLHF. The chain uses TRBV27 and TRBJ1-6; TRBD1 matches at 7 bases. The CDR3 has 20 residues. CDR1 and CDR2 (germline): MNHEY, SMNVEV (reference sequence). With V trimmed by 4 bases and J by 5 bases, 20 bases remained unmatched.

The genes are TRBV20-1 and TRBJ2-5, with D unresolved. Germline-derived CDR1 and CDR2 are DFQATT and SNEGSKA (reference sequence). CDR3 size: 12 residues. V was pared by 6 bases and J by 5 bases, with 13 bases between. CDR3 sequence reads: CSAAQHAETQYF. The DNA for the CDR3 is TGCAGTGCGGCACAGCATGCGGAGACCCAGTACTTC.

J is TRBJ2-5 and V is TRBV7-3; D is tentatively TRBD1 or TRBD2 (5 bases each). This CDR3 has 16 amino acids. V was trimmed by 2 bases and J by 5 bases, leaving 18 bases between them. Germline V gives CDR1 SGHTA, CDR2 FQGTGA. The CDR3 DNA reads as TGTGCCAGCAGCTTAGGGGCGGGTGGGTTTCGTGAGACCCAGTACTTC. Translated, it gives CASSLGAGGFRETQYF.

The chain links TRBV6-1 to TRBJ1-1, with TRBD1 matching over 7 bases. V dropped 4 bases and J dropped 9; count of bases not matched to a gene: 5. CDR3 length: 12 amino acids. Germline V CDR1 and CDR2: MNHNS, SASEGT. CDR3 bases: TGTGCCAGCAGTGCGGCAGGGGGGAAAGCTTTCTTT. This gives the protein CASSAAGGKAFF.

The chain recombines TRBV5-1 with TRBJ2-5, with D perhaps TRBD2 (5 bases). V gave up 0 bases and J gave up 5 bases, with 14 bases separating them. The CDR3 sequence is 15 residues long. Germline V gene data show CDR1 as SGHRS and CDR2 as YFSETQ. CDR3 region: CASSLDGEPGETQYF. DNA for the CDR3: TGCGCCAGCAGCTTGGACGGAGAGCCGGGGGAGACCCAGTACTTC.

The rearrangement links TRBV11-2 to TRBJ1-5, with D uncertain. The CDR3 spans 16 residues. Between the trimmed V and J ends, which lost 2 bases and 2 bases, there was a span of 13 bases. The germline V gene has CDR1 SGHAT and CDR2 FQNNGV. The CDR3 nucleotides read TGTGCCAGCAGCTTAATGGCGGCGTCCCGCAATCAGCCCCAGCATTTT. As protein: CASSLMAASRNQPQHF. Complete variable domain (other parts from reference TRBV11-2 and TRBJ1-5): EAGVAQSPRYKIIEKRQSVAFWCNPISGHATLYWYQQILGQGPKLLIQFQNNGVVDDSQLPKDRFSAERLKGVDSTLKIQPAKLEDSAVYLCASSLMAASRNQPQHFGDGTRLSIL.

This clonotype was found a few times. This sequence joins TRBV6-1 and TRBJ2-7; D is unresolved. Per germline, CDR1 MNHNS and CDR2 SASEGT. The CDR3 has 15 amino acids. V lost 3 bases, J lost 1 base, and 13 bases lay in between. The CDR3 reads CASSEVALTSYEQYF. The CDR3 DNA follows: TGTGCCAGCAGTGAGGTGGCGCTAACTTCCTACGAGCAGTACTTC.

This clonotype was counted ten times or more. This chain joins TRBV7-2 and TRBJ2-5; D assignment may be TRBD1 or TRBD2 (5 bases each). Trimming removed 1 base at V and 5 bases at J, with 8 bases between. The germline V gene has CDR1 SGHTA and CDR2 FQGNSA. This CDR3 has 13 amino acids. The CDR3 region has the DNA TGTGCCAGCAGCTTAGGGGGGTCGGAGACCCAGTACTTC. Protein product: CASSLGGSETQYF.

The chain recombines TRBV2 with TRBJ1-1; D might be TRBD1 (6 bases). Germline CDR1 SNHLY, CDR2 FYNNEI. This CDR3 has 15 residues. Trimming removed 5 bases at V and 1 base at J, with 14 bases between. CDR3 amino acids: CASSFPGAGNTEAFF. Here the CDR3 DNA reads TGTGCCAGCAGTTTTCCAGGGGCGGGGAACACTGAAGCTTTCTTT.

This clonotype was seen at least ten times. This chain uses TRBV27 with TRBJ2-7; D tentatively reads TRBD1 or TRBD2 (5 bases each). The CDR3 totals 15 residues. V lost 0 bases and J lost 2, with 11 bases in between. Germline V gene lookup returns CDR1 MNHEY and CDR2 SMNVEV (reference sequence). The CDR3 nucleotides are TGTGCCAGCAGTTTATCCCCTCAGGGACCCTACGAGCAGTACTTC. Translating it yields CASSLSPQGPYEQYF.

This clonotype has a count of ten or more. For the CDR3, the DNA is TGTGCCAGCCCCCCGGGCAGGGGTGAAGTCTACGAGCAGTACTTC. Its translation is CASPPGRGEVYEQYF. The chain links TRBV28 to TRBJ2-7, with a tentative D call TRBD1 (6 bases). V gave up 8 bases and J gave up 3 bases, with 20 bases separating them. Germline V CDR1 and CDR2: MDHEN, SYDVKM. This CDR3 has 15 amino acids.

This clonotype was seen ten or more times. The chain carries TRBV6-2 or TRBV6-3 and TRBJ1-1; TRBD1 matches at 8 bases. Germline loops: CDR1 MNHEY, CDR2 SVGEGT. The CDR3 length is 15 residues. The trim removed 4 bases at V and 2 bases at J, leaving 6 bases unmatched. In DNA, the CDR3 is TGTGCCAGCAGTTTGGGACAGGCCTACAACACTGAAGCTTTCTTT. Encoded protein: CASSLGQAYNTEAFF.

This clonotype showed up many times. The chain couples TRBV15 to TRBJ2-5; 7 nucleotides agree with TRBD2. CDR1 and CDR2 from the germline V gene are LNHNV and YYDKDF (reference sequence). V trimming: 0 bases; J trimming: 7 bases; junction bases outside the gene matches: 2. The CDR3 extends over 13 amino acids. CDR3 protein: CATSRDREGTQYF. The CDR3 DNA sequence: TGTGCCACCAGCAGAGACAGGGAGGGGACCCAGTACTTC.

V is TRBV7-3 and J is TRBJ2-5, with TRBD1 matching over 8 bases. The CDR3 loop spans 17 amino acids. V lost 2 bases and J lost 1; bases outside the gene matches: 9. The germline gives CDR1 SGHTA, CDR2 FQGTGA. Here the CDR3 DNA reads TGTGCCAGCAGCTTAGCCAGCCTTGGACAGGGCCAAGAGACCCAGTACTTC. Translation: CASSLASLGQGQETQYF.

The V gene is TRBV20-1, the J gene TRBJ2-5, with a weak D call TRBD2 (6 bases). The CDR3 has 12 amino acids. Trimming removed 4 bases at V and 5 bases at J, with 11 bases between. The germline gives CDR1 DFQATT, CDR2 SNEGSKA (reference sequence). CDR3 residues: CSAIRAGETQYF. Written as DNA, the CDR3 is TGCAGTGCTATAAGGGCGGGGGAGACCCAGTACTTC.

This clonotype was seen many times. The chain couples TRBV24-1 to TRBJ2-2; 15 bases are a match to TRBD2. The CDR3 is 19 amino acids. Trimming at V came to 4 bases and at J to 5 bases, leaving 10 bases not matched to a gene. From germline, CDR1 is KGHDR and CDR2 SFDVKD. In nucleotides, the CDR3 is TGTGCCACCAGTGACCACGGACTAGCGGGAGGGCTCGGAACCGGGGAGCTGTTTTTT. This codes for CATSDHGLAGGLGTGELFF.

V gene TRBV12-3 or TRBV12-4 combines with J gene TRBJ2-5; D might be TRBD2 (5 bases). The CDR3 spans 16 residues. Trimming shortened V by 7 bases and J by 5 bases, and 23 bases separated the two germline ends. CDR3 protein: CASTGLRRSRPETQYF. Here the CDR3 DNA reads TGTGCCAGCACGGGATTGAGAAGAAGCCGCCCGGAGACCCAGTACTTC.

This clonotype was recorded many times. The genes are TRBV5-1 and TRBJ2-6; D is uncertain. The CDR3 consists of 14 residues. The V end lost 4 bases, the J end lost 0 bases, and 5 bases lay between the germline ends. CDR1 is SGHRS and CDR2 is YFSETQ in the germline V gene. In DNA, the CDR3 is TGCGCCAGCAGCCCAATCTCTGGGGCCAACGTCCTGACTTTC. This codes for CASSPISGANVLTF.

This clonotype showed up many times. V and J are TRBV28 and TRBJ2-7, with 9 nucleotides matching TRBD1. The CDR3 totals 16 residues. With 1 base clipped from V and 6 bases from J, the junction kept 10 bases outside the gene matches. The germline CDR1 and CDR2 sequences are MDHEN and SYDVKM. This CDR3 reads CASSLSSQGALGEQYF. CDR3 coding DNA: TGTGCCAGCAGTTTATCCTCACAGGGGGCATTGGGCGAGCAGTACTTC.

This clonotype was seen a few times. The chain joins TRBV7-8 to TRBJ2-4; D is perhaps TRBD2 (7 bases). This CDR3 has 14 residues. V was clipped by 5 bases and J by 8 bases, with 16 bases between them. Per the germline V gene, CDR1 is SGHVS and CDR2 is FQNEAQ. The CDR3 DNA sequence: TGTGCCAGCAGCAAAGGGGGGGGTGGAGACATTCAGTACTTC. Protein: CASSKGGGGDIQYF.

This clonotype was counted at least ten times. The genes are TRBV30 and TRBJ1-1; a weak D match, TRBD1 (5 bases). The CDR3 consists of 14 residues. The germline gives CDR1 GTSNPN, CDR2 SVGIG (reference sequence). V lost 1 base, J lost 5 bases, and 14 bases lay in between. CDR3 protein: CAWSAGRRTTEAFF. The CDR3 coding sequence is TGTGCCTGGAGTGCAGGGAGGAGGACGACTGAAGCTTTCTTT.

This clonotype appeared many times. The rearrangement joins TRBV10-3 to TRBJ2-5; 13 nucleotides line up with TRBD2. The germline V gene encodes CDR1 ENHRY and CDR2 SYGVKD. The CDR3 is made up of 16 amino acids. The junction had 6 bases not matched to a gene; V was cut back by 3 bases and J by 5 bases. In nucleotides, the CDR3 is TGTGCCATCAGTGAACCCGGGACTAGCGGGACGGAGACCCAGTACTTC. Its protein is CAISEPGTSGTETQYF.